A selection of T cell receptor beta chains follows, all from one sample in a study of blood T cell repertoires in COVID-19. Data came from immunoSEQ multiplex PCR; TCRdb stores just in-frame clones and leaves some out. This table holds about 24,000 clones, 89% found once. Sequenced sample: peripheral blood. The receptors were sampled from a human donor in a cohort sampled during active COVID-19. Both conserved end residues are part of each CDR3. A D gene is named only where the DNA matches it firmly. Only part of the rows carry a size: once, few, many, or a class if the clone is expanded.

v_call	j_call	d_call	clone_size	cdr3_aa	cdr3_nt
TRBV9	TRBJ2-1	TRBD2	.	CASSPSGSTYNEQFF	TGTGCCAGCAGCCCCAGCGGGAGCACGTACAATGAGCAGTTCTTC
TRBV6-5	TRBJ1-3	.	.	CASSYSRVAGNTIYF	TGTGCCAGCAGTTACTCAAGGGTAGCGGGAAACACCATATATTTT
TRBV5-4	TRBJ2-5	TRBD2	once	CASSLFSGAGNQETQYF	TGTGCCAGCAGCTTGTTCTCGGGAGCGGGGAACCAAGAGACCCAGTACTTC
TRBV6-5	TRBJ2-1	TRBD2	.	CASSYVLAGGNEQFF	TGTGCCAGCAGTTATGTACTAGCGGGGGGCAATGAGCAGTTCTTC
TRBV2	TRBJ1-1	.	.	CASSQPLVNTEAFF	TGTGCCAGCAGTCAACCTTTAGTGAACACTGAAGCTTTCTTT
TRBV5-4	TRBJ1-2	TRBD1	.	CASSFVQGAGGYTF	TGTGCCAGCAGCTTCGTACAGGGGGCGGGTGGCTACACCTTC
TRBV18	TRBJ2-7	TRBD1	.	CASSTAIDRVGEQYF	TGTGCCAGCTCAACAGCGATTGACAGGGTTGGTGAGCAGTACTTC
TRBV10-3	TRBJ2-2	TRBD1	.	CAIQGENTGELFF	TGTGCCATACAGGGGGAGAACACCGGGGAGCTGTTTTTT
TRBV5-4	TRBJ2-3	.	.	CASSGANTDTQYF	TGTGCCAGCAGCGGGGCTAACACAGATACGCAGTATTTT
TRBV2	TRBJ2-7	TRBD1	.	CASRQGYEQYF	TGTGCCAGTAGACAGGGCTACGAGCAGTACTTC
TRBV30	TRBJ1-1	.	few	CASKTGPNTEAFF	TGTGCCTCTAAGACAGGTCCGAACACTGAAGCTTTCTTT
TRBV3-1/TRBV3-2	TRBJ2-3	.	once	CASSQDQVGLNTQYF	TGTGCCAGCAGCCAAGATCAGGTCGGTCTAAATACGCAGTATTTT
TRBV7-2	TRBJ2-3	.	.	CASSLVIIAPTDTQYF	TGTGCCAGCAGCTTAGTCATCATAGCGCCCACAGATACGCAGTATTTT
TRBV3-1/TRBV3-2	TRBJ1-6	TRBD1	.	CASSPGTGTGNSPLHF	TGTGCCAGCAGCCCGGGGACAGGGACAGGTAATTCACCCCTCCACTTT
TRBV2	TRBJ2-2	.	.	CASSVGVGELFF	TGTGCCAGCAGTGTTGGAGTGGGGGAGCTGTTTTTT
TRBV27	TRBJ2-5	TRBD1	.	CATRGPVETQYF	TGTGCCACCAGGGGGCCTGTGGAGACCCAGTACTTC
TRBV19	TRBJ2-1	.	.	CASTVKPFGSSYNEQFF	TGTGCCAGTACGGTGAAGCCGTTCGGGTCCTCCTACAATGAGCAGTTCTTC
TRBV5-1	TRBJ2-5	TRBD1	.	CASSTGVYQETQYF	TGCGCCAGCAGCACAGGGGTGTACCAAGAGACCCAGTACTTC
TRBV27	TRBJ1-1	.	.	CASSHPGWTEAFF	TGTGCCAGCAGTCATCCAGGGTGGACTGAAGCTTTCTTT
TRBV15	TRBJ2-7	.	.	CATSRDGGSYEQYF	TGTGCCACCAGCAGAGATGGCGGTTCCTACGAGCAGTACTTC
TRBV19	TRBJ1-5	.	.	CASSILSSGNQPQHF	TGTGCCAGTAGTATTTTAAGTTCAGGTAATCAGCCCCAGCATTTT
TRBV25-1	TRBJ2-5	.	.	CASSRRTGETQYF	TGTGCCAGCAGTCGGAGAACGGGGGAGACCCAGTACTTC
TRBV11-3	TRBJ2-3	.	once	CASSNRTSTDTQYF	TGTGCCAGCAGCAATCGGACTAGCACAGATACGCAGTATTTT
TRBV6-4	TRBJ2-5	.	.	CASSDPEEDRPQETQYF	TGTGCCAGCAGTGACCCGGAAGAGGACAGACCCCAAGAGACCCAGTACTTC
TRBV19	TRBJ1-1	.	.	CASSRGGTEAFF	TGTGCCAGTAGTAGGGGGGGCACTGAAGCTTTCTTT